The source of this T cell receptor beta chain is a study of vaccination and CD4 T cells after COVID-19. The treatment is: roughly 10-day PBMC culture with coronavirus spike peptide pools or control peptides (ViraFEST assay). Peptide pool stimulation in ViraFEST expanded antigen-specific T cells, whose TCRs were then sequenced. Culture conditions combined a few million PBMCs per well with approximately 9.2 IU/ml IL-2 and approximately 11 ug/ml peptide pools. Germline-derived CDR1 and CDR2 are WNHNN and SYGVQD (reference sequence). This CDR3 has 15 residues. After removal of 4 bases from V and 9 bases from J, the junction contained 6 bases not matched to a gene. To note about this clonotype: Its specificity is not known.

Sequencing of DNA taken from cultured CD4+ T cells relied on the Oncomine TCR Beta short-read assay. One entry per CDR3 protein, called by TCRdb with MiXCR from the PCR reads. The profile shows fewer than 15,000 distinct CDR3 sequences, 35% of them singletons. V is TRBV10-1 and J is TRBJ2-1; the match to TRBD2 covers 13 bases. This TCR derives from a human donor who had recovered from COVID-19. Sequencing was done on a sample of CD4+ T cells from blood, cultured in vitro. This CDR3 is CASSGTSGSYGEQFF. The CDR3 DNA reads TGCGCCAGCAGTGGGACTAGCGGGAGTTATGGTGAGCAGTTCTTC.